These T cell receptor beta chains were read from a single sample in a study of blood T cell repertoires in COVID-19. TCRdb keeps only in-frame clones here, not all; method: immunoSEQ multiplex PCR. The table has some 100,000 clones, 84% seen once. The sequenced sample was peripheral blood. These receptor sequences come from a woman older than 75 with active or convalescent COVID-19. CDR3s leave out the opening cysteine and the closing phenylalanine or tryptophan. Clone size is not always given. Where it is, it says once, few, many or a class for expanded clones.

j_gene | abundance | v_gene | CDR3aa
TRBJ2-5 | NA | TRBV5-1 | ASSTRLAGDQETQY
TRBJ1-2 | NA | TRBV28 | ASSSQGDLYGYT
TRBJ2-1 | once | TRBV5-4 | ASRRDRVHEQF
TRBJ2-5 | NA | TRBV28 | ASSPGLAGGWETQY
TRBJ2-1 | NA | TRBV9 | ASSVGLAGYSLRGEQF
TRBJ2-2 | NA | TRBV2 | ASSARTSGFTGELF
TRBJ2-1 | once | TRBV9 | ASSRGGSSYNEQF
TRBJ1-4 | NA | TRBV7-9 | ASSLQGSTNEKLF
TRBJ2-1 | NA | TRBV7-3 | ASSLIASGSYNEQF
TRBJ2-1 | NA | TRBV28 | ASSLLLSFRF
TRBJ2-7 | NA | TRBV18 | ASSPTSQPSEQY
TRBJ2-2 | NA | TRBV3-1/TRBV3-2 | ASSQDPNTGELF
TRBJ1-1 | NA | TRBV5-4 | ASSLAGGLGTEAF
TRBJ2-3 | NA | TRBV9 | ASSVSGWDTQY
TRBJ1-1 | NA | TRBV5-1 | ASSFLATGEITEAF
TRBJ1-2 | NA | TRBV7-9 | ASSFTGVSNYGYT
TRBJ1-4 | NA | TRBV3-1/TRBV3-2 | ASSQHTGLNEKLF
TRBJ2-7 | NA | TRBV6-5 | ASEVPLASYEQY
TRBJ2-7 | NA | TRBV15 | ATSRYGTSGRDEQY
TRBJ1-6 | many | TRBV7-9 | ASSSHDKQGAGSPLH
TRBJ1-2 | once | TRBV3-1/TRBV3-2 | ASSQSRILYGYT
TRBJ2-3 | NA | TRBV10-3 | AISLGTSGKDTQY
TRBJ2-7 | NA | TRBV5-1 | ASSLDGTSSYEQY
TRBJ1-3 | NA | TRBV4-1 | ASSLSSGNTIY
TRBJ2-1 | NA | TRBV7-3 | ASSLTTVTEQF
TRBJ2-3 | few | TRBV19 | ASSISSGSSTDTQY
TRBJ1-6 | once | TRBV18 | ASSPLGNSPLH
TRBJ2-3 | NA | TRBV7-8 | ASSLGTSRADTQY
TRBJ1-5 | once | TRBV18 | ASSPGGTGYNQPQH
TRBJ2-7 | once | TRBV19 | ASSIDRHREQY
TRBJ2-3 | NA | TRBV15 | ATSRTRLAGGGTQY
TRBJ2-7 | few | TRBV11-1 | ASSLRWSGRPHEQY
TRBJ2-2 | once | TRBV3-1/TRBV3-2 | ASSSPRTSGIGGELF
TRBJ2-2 | few | TRBV7-9 | ASSSPLTSGRAGTGELF
TRBJ2-3 | NA | TRBV11-3 | ASSPGVSPSTDTQY
TRBJ2-5 | NA | TRBV6-5 | ASSYSGDMQETQY